The 28 T cell receptor beta chains reported below all come from one sample, sequenced in a study of CD8+ T cells in alopecia areata (dated by TCRdb to about 2018). Read against the paper, the sample's time point label means: about 5 months on oral tofacitinib. The treatment or condition label corresponds to: oral pan-JAK inhibitor, 5-10 mg twice daily. Library prep was done by the immunoSEQ multiplex PCR assay. To provide template for TCR sequencing, every sample had RNA extracted and reverse transcribed into cDNA. Entries here come from immuneACCESS through TCRdb and include only in-frame sequences with V and J called. Some clones fail to appear in such tables; in the studies checked, an unresolved V gene covers under half of the shortfall, and the cause of the remainder is unknown. The table for this sample lists 200,000 or so clones; 58% of them were counted only once. The ten largest clones represent 4.5% to 6% of the sample.

Sequenced here: CD4+ T cells sorted from blood, sampled at week 24, from a patient treated with tofacitinib. These receptors came from a human donor with alopecia areata.

This rearrangement joins TRBV12-5 to TRBJ2-2; TRBD1 or TRBD2 may be the D gene (5 bases each). The ends were cut back, 6 bases at V and 0 bases at J, with 17 bases in the middle. The CDR3 length is 17 residues. Germline CDR1 is LGHNT and CDR2 is FRNRAP. CDR3 amino acids: CASGYSGLTTNTGELFF. CDR3 in DNA: TGTGCTAGTGGCTATTCGGGGCTAACGACGAACACCGGGGAGCTGTTTTTT.

The chain recombines TRBV5-6 with TRBJ2-7; the D gene is possibly TRBD2 (6 bases). V gave up 5 bases and J gave up 6 bases, with 21 bases separating them. The CDR3 spans 15 residues. Germline assignment: CDR1 SGHDT and CDR2 YYEEEE. Written as DNA, the CDR3 is TGTGCCAGCAGTCCCAGAAGCGGGCGAGGGAGCGAGCAGTACTTC. Its translation: CASSPRSGRGSEQYF.

This clone turned up a few times. The chain joins TRBV29-1 to TRBJ2-3; D remains ambiguous. Germline values: CDR1 SQVTM, CDR2 ANQGSEA. Trimming took off 4 bases at V and 0 bases at J, with 5 bases between the two ends. The CDR3 runs 12 residues. Written as DNA, the CDR3 is TGCAGCGTTGGGGTCAGCACAGATACGCAGTATTTT. It codes for CSVGVSTDTQYF.

V is TRBV27 and J is TRBJ2-5; a possible D gene is TRBD1 (5 bases). Germline CDR1 is MNHEY and CDR2 is SMNVEV (reference sequence). Trimming cost V 4 bases and J 4 bases, with 10 bases left between them. CDR3 length: 13 residues. The CDR3 loop reads CASSSGITETQYF. The CDR3 DNA reads as TGTGCCAGCAGTTCAGGGATAACAGAGACCCAGTACTTC.

The gene calls are TRBV5-6 and TRBJ1-2; D is possibly TRBD1 (5 bases). The CDR3 covers 15 residues. V was trimmed by 2 bases and J by 6 bases, leaving 17 bases between them. Germline CDR1 is SGHDT and CDR2 is YYEEEE. The CDR3 reads CASSFPGPSWDGYTF. In DNA, the CDR3 is TGTGCCAGCAGCTTCCCGGGACCCTCGTGGGATGGCTACACCTTC.

This clone was observed a few times. This sequence joins TRBV5-4 and TRBJ2-5, with TRBD2 identical over 10 bases. The CDR3 has 15 residues. Germline CDR1 and CDR2: SGHNT and YYREEE (reference sequence). V gave up 3 bases and J gave up 4 bases; unmatched junction bases: 6. The chain's CDR3 is CASSSVLAGAETQYF. The CDR3 nucleotides read TGTGCCAGCAGCTCGGTCCTAGCGGGAGCAGAGACCCAGTACTTC.

The rearrangement uses TRBV28 and TRBJ1-5, with 7 bases identical to TRBD1. The CDR3 sequence is 13 residues long. V lost 11 bases to trimming and J lost 6 bases; unmatched junction nucleotides: 10. Germline V CDR1 and CDR2: MDHEN, SYDVKM. The CDR3 sequence: CAGRQGLGQPQHF. Written as DNA, the CDR3 is TGTGCCGGAAGACAGGGCTTGGGTCAGCCCCAGCATTTT.

The chain carries TRBV7-2 and TRBJ2-5; the D call may be TRBD1 or TRBD2 (5 bases each). The DNA end is more similar to TRBJ2-7, so the J call may be wrong. Germline V gene lookup returns CDR1 SGHTA and CDR2 FQGNSA. The CDR3 extends over 16 amino acids. The CDR3 bases are TGTGCCAGCAGGTACGAACCCGGGACGCAGGCCTACGAGCAGTACTTC. Protein: CASRYEPGTQAYEQYF.

This chain joins TRBV30 and TRBJ2-3; 7 positions match TRBD2. The V gene's germline CDR1 is GTSNPN and CDR2 SVGIG (reference sequence). Trimming took 4 bases from V and 4 from J; bases not matched to a gene: 5. This CDR3 is 13 amino acids long. CDR3 region: CAWTWREPDTQYF. Written as DNA, the CDR3 is TGTGCCTGGACGTGGCGGGAGCCAGATACGCAGTATTTT.

This clone was observed a handful of times. The J gene is TRBJ2-3, the V gene TRBV7-3; 7 bases are a match to TRBD2. J was trimmed by 2 bases and V by 5 bases; bases with no gene match: 4. The CDR3 sequence is 14 residues long. Germline CDR1 and CDR2: SGHTA and FQGTGA. The CDR3 bases are TGTGCCAGCAGCCATCTAGCGGCCACAGATACGCAGTATTTT. This codes for CASSHLAATDTQYF.

This chain connects TRBV19 to TRBJ1-2; 8 bases line up with TRBD1. Germline V gene lookup returns CDR1 LNHDA and CDR2 SQIVND (reference sequence). The V segment lost 6 bases and the J segment 4 bases; nucleotides outside the gene matches: 7. The CDR3 runs 14 residues. The CDR3 spells CASSRQGQGYGYTF. The DNA for the CDR3 is TGTGCCAGTAGCCGTCAAGGACAGGGCTATGGCTACACCTTC.

In its sample, this clone was seen a few times. The chain carries TRBV27 and TRBJ2-7; 12 bases agree with TRBD1. CDR3 length: 15 amino acids. The ends lost 4 bases at V and 7 bases at J; junction bases unmatched: 8. Germline V gene data show CDR1 as MNHEY and CDR2 as SMNVEV (reference sequence). Here the CDR3 DNA reads TGTGCCAGCAGTTCACCGGGACAGGGGGCTGGGGAGCAGTACTTC. Its translation is CASSSPGQGAGEQYF.

The chain is built from TRBV5-1 and TRBJ1-3; tentatively, D is TRBD1 (6 bases). The CDR3 has 16 amino acids. With 3 bases removed from V and 0 bases from J, the gap between germline ends came to 13 bases. Per germline, CDR1 SGHRS and CDR2 YFSETQ. In DNA, the CDR3 is TGCGCCAGCAGCTCATCCGGGACAAACTCTGGAAACACCATATATTTT. Amino acids: CASSSSGTNSGNTIYF.

The chain uses TRBV30 and TRBJ1-2, with a weak D call TRBD1 (5 bases). Germline V gene sequence: CDR1 GTSNPN, CDR2 SVGIG (reference sequence). V lost 1 base and J lost 6, with 12 bases in between. The CDR3 contains 13 residues. The CDR3 loop is CAWSGRVGDGYTF. The CDR3 DNA follows: TGTGCCTGGAGTGGCAGGGTAGGGGATGGCTACACCTTC.

In this sample, this clone turned up once. The chain has TRBV9 and TRBJ2-7; D is perhaps TRBD1 (6 bases). The CDR3 runs 14 residues. Trimming removed 0 bases at V and 3 bases at J, with 10 bases between. Looked up from germline, CDR1 is SGDLS and CDR2 is YYNGEE. CDR3 in DNA: TGTGCCAGCAGCGTAGGGGTAGGGGGCTACGAGCAGTACTTC. It codes for CASSVGVGGYEQYF.

The J gene is TRBJ2-5, the V gene TRBV9, with 10 bases matching TRBD1. V trimming: 4 bases; J trimming: 4 bases; junction bases outside the gene matches: 7. CDR3 length: 15 amino acids. The germline CDR1 and CDR2 sequences are SGDLS and YYNGEE. The CDR3 nucleotides are TGTGCCAGCAGCCCACCGGGACAGGGGCGAGAGACCCAGTACTTC. This encodes CASSPPGQGRETQYF.

This clone was detected ten times or more. The genes are TRBV2 and TRBJ2-2; D gene ambiguous. Per germline, CDR1 SNHLY and CDR2 FYNNEI. The CDR3 loop spans 13 amino acids. V lost 2 bases and J 4 bases, leaving 5 bases between the germline ends. This CDR3 reads CASSETFTGELFF. CDR3 DNA: TGTGCCAGCAGTGAAACATTCACCGGGGAGCTGTTTTTT.

V and J are TRBV29-1 and TRBJ1-2; no firm D call. The CDR3 covers 13 residues. V was shortened by 6 bases and J by 0 bases, with 11 bases between the two germline ends. Germline CDR1 and CDR2: SQVTM and ANQGSEA. The CDR3 spells CSVDRRANYGYTF. As DNA, the CDR3 is TGCAGCGTGGATCGGAGAGCTAACTATGGCTACACCTTC. Full variable domain (rest looked up from reference TRBV29-1 and TRBJ1-2): SAVISQKPSRDICQRGTSLTIQCQVDSQVTMMFWYRQQPGQSLTLIATANQGSEATYESGFVIDKFPISRPNLTFSTLTVSNMSPEDSSIYLCSVDRRANYGYTFGSGTRLTVV.

The V call is TRBV30, the J call TRBJ2-2; D gene uncertain. Trimming took off 4 bases at V and 0 bases at J, with 9 bases between the two ends. Per germline, CDR1 GTSNPN and CDR2 SVGIG (reference sequence). The CDR3 covers 14 residues. CDR3 nucleotide sequence: TGTGCCTGGACCACGTTAGCGAACACCGGGGAGCTGTTTTTT. It encodes CAWTTLANTGELFF.

The rearrangement uses TRBV11-3 and TRBJ2-2; D call uncertain. The length of the CDR3 is 13 residues. V shed 0 bases and J shed 6 bases, with 5 bases lying between them. Per the germline V gene, CDR1 is SGHNT and CDR2 is YENEEA. The CDR3 protein is CASSLDGAGELFF. In nucleotides, the CDR3 is TGTGCCAGCAGCTTAGATGGAGCCGGGGAGCTGTTTTTT. Complete variable domain (other parts from reference TRBV11-3 and TRBJ2-2): EAGVVQSPRYKIIEKKQPVAFWCNPISGHNTLYWYLQNLGQGPELLIRYENEEAVDDSQLPKDRFSAERLKGVDSTLKIQPAELGDSAVYLCASSLDGAGELFFGEGSRLTVL.

V usage is TRBV7-9 and J usage is TRBJ2-5; TRBD2 is a possible D gene (6 bases). CDR1 is SEHNR, CDR2 FQNEAQ, per germline (reference sequence). The ends were cut back, 3 bases at V and 6 bases at J, with 11 bases in the middle. This CDR3 has 13 residues. CDR3: CASSLGDWKTQYF. The CDR3, as DNA: TGTGCCAGCAGCTTGGGGGACTGGAAGACCCAGTACTTC.

This sequence joins TRBV27 and TRBJ2-3, with 8 bases that match TRBD1. The CDR3 consists of 13 residues. The junction had 3 bases not matched to a gene; V was cut back by 4 bases and J by 6 bases. The V gene's germline CDR1 is MNHEY and CDR2 SMNVEV (reference sequence). In DNA form, the CDR3 reads TGTGCCAGCAGTTCCCGGGACAGGGATACGCAGTATTTT. Its translation is CASSSRDRDTQYF.

The chain recombines TRBV28 with TRBJ2-1; the D gene could be TRBD1 or TRBD2 (5 bases each). The CDR3 spans 15 residues. Germline V gene sequence: CDR1 MDHEN, CDR2 SYDVKM. V lost 2 bases to trimming and J lost 4 bases, with 12 bases between them. CDR3 protein: CASSLGGARYNEQFF. For the CDR3, the DNA is TGTGCCAGCAGTTTAGGGGGAGCGAGATACAATGAGCAGTTCTTC.

V is TRBV5-1 and J is TRBJ2-7; no firm D call. V shed 1 base and J shed 5 bases, with 10 bases lying between them. Germline assignment: CDR1 SGHRS and CDR2 YFSETQ. The CDR3 is made up of 13 amino acids. CDR3: CASSLNGRNEQYF. The CDR3 DNA reads TGCGCCAGCAGCTTGAATGGCCGGAACGAGCAGTACTTC.

V gene TRBV7-2 combines with J gene TRBJ2-7, with 12 nucleotides matching TRBD2. With V trimmed by 5 bases and J by 2 bases, 4 bases remained unmatched. CDR3 size: 15 residues. From germline, CDR1 is SGHTA and CDR2 FQGNSA. Here the CDR3 reads CASSPRTSGTYEQYF. CDR3 bases: TGTGCCAGCAGCCCCAGGACTAGCGGGACCTACGAGCAGTACTTC.

This clone was seen a few times. This rearrangement joins TRBV6-1 to TRBJ1-1; possibly TRBD1 for D (6 bases). Germline V lookup: CDR1 MNHNS, CDR2 SASEGT. Trimming took off 1 base at V and 2 bases at J, with 11 bases between the two ends. The CDR3 contains 15 residues. CDR3 protein: CASSEDQGRNTEAFF. The CDR3, as DNA: TGTGCCAGCAGTGAAGACCAGGGGAGAAACACTGAAGCTTTCTTT.

V gene TRBV27 combines with J gene TRBJ1-5; unclear D gene. CDR3 length: 19 amino acids. V shed 7 bases and J shed 1 base, with 26 bases lying between them. Germline V gene data show CDR1 as MNHEY and CDR2 as SMNVEV (reference sequence). The CDR3, as DNA: TGTGCCAGCACCTTGGGGAGGGTCTACACGAGCGGGAGCAATCAGCCCCAGCATTTT. Its protein is CASTLGRVYTSGSNQPQHF.

This clone was found a few times. The CDR3 bases are TGTGCCAGCTCACCCCTAGCGGGAAGCGTAGACAATGAGCAGTTCTTC. This encodes CASSPLAGSVDNEQFF. The V call is TRBV18, the J call TRBJ2-1; the match to TRBD2 covers 9 bases. The V gene end was trimmed by 3 bases and the J gene end by 5 bases; junction bases not matched to a gene: 8. The germline CDR1 and CDR2 sequences are KGHSH and LQKENI. The CDR3 extends over 16 amino acids.